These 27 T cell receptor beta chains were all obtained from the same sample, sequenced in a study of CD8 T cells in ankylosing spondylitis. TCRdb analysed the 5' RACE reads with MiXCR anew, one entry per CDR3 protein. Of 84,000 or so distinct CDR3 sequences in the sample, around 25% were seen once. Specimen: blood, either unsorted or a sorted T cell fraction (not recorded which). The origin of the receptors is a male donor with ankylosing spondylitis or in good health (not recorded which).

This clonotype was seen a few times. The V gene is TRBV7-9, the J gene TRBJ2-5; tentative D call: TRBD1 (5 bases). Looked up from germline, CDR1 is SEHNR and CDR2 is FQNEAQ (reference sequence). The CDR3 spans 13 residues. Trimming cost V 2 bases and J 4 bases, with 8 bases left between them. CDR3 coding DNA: TGTGCCAGCAGCTTAAGTCAGGGAGAGACCCAGTACTTC. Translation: CASSLSQGETQYF.

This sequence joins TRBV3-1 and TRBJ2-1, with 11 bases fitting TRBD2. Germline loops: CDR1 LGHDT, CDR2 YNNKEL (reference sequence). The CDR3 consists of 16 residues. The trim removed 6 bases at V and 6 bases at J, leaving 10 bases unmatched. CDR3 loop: CASSPARGLAANEQFF. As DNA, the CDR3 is TGTGCCAGCAGTCCGGCCCGGGGACTAGCGGCCAATGAGCAGTTCTTC.

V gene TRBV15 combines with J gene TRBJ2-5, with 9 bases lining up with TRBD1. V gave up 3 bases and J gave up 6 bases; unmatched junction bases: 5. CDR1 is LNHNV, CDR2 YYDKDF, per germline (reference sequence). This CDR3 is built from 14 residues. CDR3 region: CATSSPGTGKTQYF. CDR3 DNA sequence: TGTGCCACCAGCAGTCCCGGGACAGGGAAGACCCAGTACTTC.

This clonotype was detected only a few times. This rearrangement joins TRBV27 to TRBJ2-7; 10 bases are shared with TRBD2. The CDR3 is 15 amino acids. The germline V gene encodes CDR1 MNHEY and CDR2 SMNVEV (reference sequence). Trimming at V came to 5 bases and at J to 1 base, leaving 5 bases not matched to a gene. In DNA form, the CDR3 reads TGTGCCAGCAGTCTAGCGGGAGAGGGTTCCTACGAGCAGTACTTC. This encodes CASSLAGEGSYEQYF.

The CDR3 coding sequence is TGCGCCAGCAGCCCCCCTTCCGGGGGGGACACAGATACGCAGTATTTT. Translating it yields CASSPPSGGDTDTQYF. J is TRBJ2-3 and V is TRBV5-1; 8 bases align to TRBD2. Germline CDR1 and CDR2: SGHRS and YFSETQ. Trimming removed 4 bases from V and 2 bases from J; junction bases left unmatched: 9. This CDR3 contains 16 residues.

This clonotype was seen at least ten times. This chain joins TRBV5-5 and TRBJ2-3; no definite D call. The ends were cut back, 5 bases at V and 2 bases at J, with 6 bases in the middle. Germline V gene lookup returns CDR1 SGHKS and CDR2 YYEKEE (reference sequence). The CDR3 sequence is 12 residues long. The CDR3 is CASSPNTDTQYF. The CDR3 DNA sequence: TGTGCCAGCAGTCCTAACACAGATACGCAGTATTTT.

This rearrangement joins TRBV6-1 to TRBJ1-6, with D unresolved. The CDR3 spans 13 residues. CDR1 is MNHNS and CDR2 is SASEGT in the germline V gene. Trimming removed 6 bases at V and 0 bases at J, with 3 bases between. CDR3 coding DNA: TGTGCCAGCAGAACCTCCTATAATTCACCCCTCCACTTT. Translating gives CASRTSYNSPLHF.

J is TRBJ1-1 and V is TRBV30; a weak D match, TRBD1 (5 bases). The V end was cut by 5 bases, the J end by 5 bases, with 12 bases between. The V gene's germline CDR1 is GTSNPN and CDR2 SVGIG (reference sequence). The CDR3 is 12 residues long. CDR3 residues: CAWETGRTEAFF. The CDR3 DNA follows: TGTGCCTGGGAAACAGGAAGGACTGAAGCTTTCTTT.

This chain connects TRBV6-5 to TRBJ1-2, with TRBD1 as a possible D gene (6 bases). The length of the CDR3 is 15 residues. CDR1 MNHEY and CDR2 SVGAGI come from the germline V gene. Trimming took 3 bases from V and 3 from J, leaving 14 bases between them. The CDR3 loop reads CASSYGAGVDYGYTF. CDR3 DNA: TGTGCCAGCAGTTATGGTGCAGGGGTGGACTATGGCTACACCTTC.

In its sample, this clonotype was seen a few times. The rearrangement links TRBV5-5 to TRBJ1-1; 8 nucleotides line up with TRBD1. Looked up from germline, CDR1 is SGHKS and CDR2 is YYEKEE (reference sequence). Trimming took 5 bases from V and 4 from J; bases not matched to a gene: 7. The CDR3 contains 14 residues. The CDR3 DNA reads TGTGCCAGCAGACTGACAGGGGAGGGCACTGAAGCTTTCTTT. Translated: CASRLTGEGTEAFF.

The CDR3 region is CASSFGQDTDTQYF. In DNA, the CDR3 is TGTGCCAGCAGCTTCGGACAGGACACAGATACGCAGTATTTT. The chain has TRBV7-6 and TRBJ2-3; TRBD1 aligns across 7 bases. The CDR3 consists of 14 residues. With 3 bases clipped from V and 2 bases from J, the junction kept 2 bases outside the gene matches. Germline V gene sequence: CDR1 SGHVS, CDR2 FNYEAQ.

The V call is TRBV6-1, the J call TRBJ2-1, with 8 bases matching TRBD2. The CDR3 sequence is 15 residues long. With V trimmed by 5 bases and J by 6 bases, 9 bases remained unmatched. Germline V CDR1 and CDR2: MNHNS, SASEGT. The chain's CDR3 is CASSTSFAGGNEQFF. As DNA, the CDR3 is TGTGCCAGCAGTACATCCTTCGCGGGGGGCAATGAGCAGTTCTTC.

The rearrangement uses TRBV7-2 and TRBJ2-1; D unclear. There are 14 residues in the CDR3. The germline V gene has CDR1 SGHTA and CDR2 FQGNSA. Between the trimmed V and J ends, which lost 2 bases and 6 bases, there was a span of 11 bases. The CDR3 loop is CASSLTLDVNEQFF. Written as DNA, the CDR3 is TGTGCCAGCAGCTTAACGCTAGATGTCAATGAGCAGTTCTTC.

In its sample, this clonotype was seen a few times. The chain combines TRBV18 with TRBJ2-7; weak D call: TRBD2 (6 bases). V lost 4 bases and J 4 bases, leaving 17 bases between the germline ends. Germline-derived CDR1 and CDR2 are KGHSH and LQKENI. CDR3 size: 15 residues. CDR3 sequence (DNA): TGTGCCAGCTCACTCGGGACTCCATCGGGATACGAGCAGTACTTC. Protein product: CASSLGTPSGYEQYF.

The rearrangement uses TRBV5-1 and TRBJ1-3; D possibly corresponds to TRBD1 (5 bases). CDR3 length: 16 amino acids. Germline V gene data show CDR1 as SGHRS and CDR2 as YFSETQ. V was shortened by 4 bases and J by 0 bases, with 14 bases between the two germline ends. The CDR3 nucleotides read TGCGCCAGCAGCCGCGACGGGGGAAACTCTGGAAACACCATATATTTT. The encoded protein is CASSRDGGNSGNTIYF.

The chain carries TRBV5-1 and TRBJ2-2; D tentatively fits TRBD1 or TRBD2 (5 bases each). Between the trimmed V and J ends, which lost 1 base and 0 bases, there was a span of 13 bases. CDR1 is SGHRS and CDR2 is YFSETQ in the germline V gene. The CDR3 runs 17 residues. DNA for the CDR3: TGCGCCAGCAGCTTGTCTGGGACCGCAACGAACACCGGGGAGCTGTTTTTT. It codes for CASSLSGTATNTGELFF.

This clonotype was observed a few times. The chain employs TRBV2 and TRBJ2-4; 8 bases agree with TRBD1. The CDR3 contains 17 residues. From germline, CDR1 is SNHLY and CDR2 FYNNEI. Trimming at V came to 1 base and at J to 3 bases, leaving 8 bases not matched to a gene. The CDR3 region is CASSEVTGTGVKNIQYF. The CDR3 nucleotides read TGTGCCAGCAGTGAAGTAACCGGGACAGGCGTCAAAAACATTCAGTACTTC.

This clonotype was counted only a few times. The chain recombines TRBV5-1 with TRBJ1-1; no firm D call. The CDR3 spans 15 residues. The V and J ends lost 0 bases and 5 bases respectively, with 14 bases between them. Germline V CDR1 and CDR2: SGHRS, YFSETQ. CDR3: CASSLASASRTEAFF. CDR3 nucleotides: TGCGCCAGCAGCTTGGCTTCTGCTAGTCGAACTGAAGCTTTCTTT.

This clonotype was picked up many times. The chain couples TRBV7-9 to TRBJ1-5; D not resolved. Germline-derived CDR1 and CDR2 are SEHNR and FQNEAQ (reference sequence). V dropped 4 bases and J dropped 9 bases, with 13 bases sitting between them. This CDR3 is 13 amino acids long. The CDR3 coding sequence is TGTGCCAGCAGCTCTGACGGAGTTGGGCCCCAGCATTTT. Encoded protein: CASSSDGVGPQHF.

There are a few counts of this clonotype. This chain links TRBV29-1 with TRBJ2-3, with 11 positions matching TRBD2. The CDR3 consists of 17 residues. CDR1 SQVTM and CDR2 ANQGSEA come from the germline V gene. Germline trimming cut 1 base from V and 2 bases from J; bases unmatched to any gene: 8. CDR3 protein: CSVEVGTSGGITDTQYF. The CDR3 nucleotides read TGCAGCGTTGAAGTCGGGACTAGCGGAGGGATCACAGATACGCAGTATTTT.

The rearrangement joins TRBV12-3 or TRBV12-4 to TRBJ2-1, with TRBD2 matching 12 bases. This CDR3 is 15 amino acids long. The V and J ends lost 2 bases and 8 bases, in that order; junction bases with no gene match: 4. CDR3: CASSLTSGRSDEQFF. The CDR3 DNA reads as TGTGCCAGCAGTTTAACTAGCGGGAGGAGTGATGAGCAGTTCTTC.

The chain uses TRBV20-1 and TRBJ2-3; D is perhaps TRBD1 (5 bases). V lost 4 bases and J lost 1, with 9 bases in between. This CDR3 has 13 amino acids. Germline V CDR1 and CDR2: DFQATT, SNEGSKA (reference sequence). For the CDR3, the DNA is TGCAGTGCTATGAAAGGGGGCACAGATACGCAGTATTTT. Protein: CSAMKGGTDTQYF.

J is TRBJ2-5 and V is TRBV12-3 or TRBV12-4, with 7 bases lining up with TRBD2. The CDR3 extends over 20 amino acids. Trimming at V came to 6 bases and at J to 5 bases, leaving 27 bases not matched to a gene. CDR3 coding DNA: TGTGCCAGCAGACCAACCGGGACTATTGGGGGTGCAGCTCAGTCGGAGACCCAGTACTTC. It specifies CASRPTGTIGGAAQSETQYF.

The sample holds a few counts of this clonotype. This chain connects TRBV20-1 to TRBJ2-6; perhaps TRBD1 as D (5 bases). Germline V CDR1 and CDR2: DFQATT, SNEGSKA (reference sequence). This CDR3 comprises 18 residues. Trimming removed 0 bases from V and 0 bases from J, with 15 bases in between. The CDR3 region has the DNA TGCAGTGCTAGAGACCTATCCTACACAGGCTCTGGGGCCAACGTCCTGACTTTC. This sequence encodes CSARDLSYTGSGANVLTF.

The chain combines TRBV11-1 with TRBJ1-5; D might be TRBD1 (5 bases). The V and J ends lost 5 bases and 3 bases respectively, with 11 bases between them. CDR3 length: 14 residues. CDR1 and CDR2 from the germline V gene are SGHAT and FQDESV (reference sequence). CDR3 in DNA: TGTGCCAGCAGCCGAGCAGGGAACAATCAGCCCCAGCATTTT. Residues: CASSRAGNNQPQHF.

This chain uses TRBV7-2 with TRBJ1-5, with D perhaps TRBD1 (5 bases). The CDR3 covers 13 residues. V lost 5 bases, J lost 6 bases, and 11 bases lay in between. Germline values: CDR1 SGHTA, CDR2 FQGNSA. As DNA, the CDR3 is TGTGCCAGCAGCCCTTTGAGGGGTCAGCCCCAGCATTTT. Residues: CASSPLRGQPQHF.

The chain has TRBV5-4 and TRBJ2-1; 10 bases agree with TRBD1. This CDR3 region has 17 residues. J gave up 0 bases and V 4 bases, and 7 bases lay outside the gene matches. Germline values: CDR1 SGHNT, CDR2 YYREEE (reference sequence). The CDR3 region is CASSTGTGASSYNEQFF. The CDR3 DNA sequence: TGTGCCAGCAGCACCGGGACAGGGGCATCCTCCTACAATGAGCAGTTCTTC.